A single T cell receptor beta chain is shown here with its context. Its antigen is as yet unknown. The sample comes from a study of T cell responses to AZD1222 COVID-19 vaccine. Sequenced by immunoSEQ multiplex PCR; TCRdb stores in-frame clones only, minus some. The table shows some 150,000 clones, with about 90% occurring only once. V dropped 5 bases and J dropped 5; count of bases not matched to a gene: 10. Germline V CDR1 and CDR2: SGHVS, FNYEAQ. The CDR3 contains 15 residues. Study results and caveats: The study sampled repertoires only after the peak T cell response.

The genes are TRBV7-6 and TRBJ1-2, with TRBD1 matching 8 bases. The source of this sequence is an adult in good health. This specimen consisted of peripheral blood, obtained on day 0 of AZD1222 vaccination. CDR3 residues: CASSPTTGVGYGYTF. DNA for the CDR3: TGTGCCAGCAGCCCAACGACAGGGGTTGGGTATGGCTACACCTTC.